This T cell receptor beta chain stems from a study of blood T cell repertoires in COVID-19 (dated by TCRdb to about 2020). In the study overall: The collaborator samples originated in the United States, Italy and Spain and spanned the acute and convalescent phases of COVID-19. Sample metadata almost always included a de-identified subject ID, COVID-19 status, age in years and sex. Deeply sampled blood TCRbeta repertoires from subjects exposed to, actively infected with, or recovered from COVID-19 were included in the dataset. HLA class I and class II types, where available, came from metadata supplied by the sample provider rather than from assay-based typing. The material from the prospective study consisted of cDNA or gDNA derived from T cells, B-cell-depleted T cells, or PBMCs. Samples came from the ongoing ImmuneRACE study (first 160 participants) plus 1,254 subjects from 6 global collaborators. The repertoires were released in a freely available public database meant as a resource for research on the immune response to SARS-CoV-2. Here is what the overall study found, with its caveats: How much clinical and demographic metadata was included differed by source and by participant, and the metadata was provided uncurated.

This clone was seen more than once but under ten times. This receptor's antigen is unknown. The sample holds no much larger clone one base away, and base qualities are not on file. The collaborating institutions used their own protocols to collect whole blood in K2EDTA tubes. For TCRbeta analysis, collaborators shipped samples in one of three forms: frozen whole blood, isolated PBMCs, or DNA extracted from either of those sample types. Per the germline V gene, SGHTS is the CDR1 and YDEGEE is the CDR2. Trimming takes 3 bases from V and 9 bases from J, and the germline ends sit 19 bases apart. The CDR3 spans 15 residues, from the cysteine through the phenylalanine. The entry retains the CDR3 DNA only, 45 bases that are in frame from base 1. The immunoSEQ Assay, a bias-controlled multiplex PCR, was used to amplify TCRbeta CDR3 regions from genomic DNA. The source study handled its data this way. Within the assay, amplification of reference gene primers was used to estimate how many nucleated cells each sample contained. Sequence reads were collapsed and filtered to measure the absolute abundance of every unique TCRbeta CDR3 rearrangement. For each sample, productive Simpson clonality was calculated as the square root of Simpson's diversity index across productive rearrangements. The table comes from immuneACCESS by way of TCRdb, which keeps in-frame sequences with V and J called. Part of the clones is missing from these tables; in studies checked, under half for an unresolved V gene and the rest for unknown reasons. That table supplies the V and J calls and clone size; D and trimming were determined from the DNA. The sample profile shows around 100,000 clones; just under 85% of them were found once. Clones ranked in the top ten supply 2.5% to 3.5% of the sample.

The chain couples TRBV5-8 to TRBJ2-1; the D segment cannot be called with confidence. This TCR derives from a woman older than 75 with active or convalescent COVID-19. The sequenced sample was peripheral blood. The CDR3 region has the sequence CASSWSYQGTGEQFF. The sequenced DNA: TGTGCCAGCAGCTGGTCATATCAAGGAACGGGTGAGCAGTTCTTC.